Presented here are 16 T cell receptor beta chains from one specimen sequenced in a study of blood T cell repertoires in COVID-19. TCRdb's table, derived via immunoSEQ multiplex PCR, lists solely in-frame clones and lacks some. The sample records about 190,000 clones, over 75% being singletons. Sequenced sample: peripheral blood. These receptors came from a woman older than 75 with active or convalescent COVID-19.

This clone was picked up a small number of times. The J gene is TRBJ2-7, the V gene TRBV5-4; maybe TRBD2 (7 bases). The V gene's germline CDR1 is SGHNT and CDR2 YYREEE (reference sequence). The CDR3 loop spans 14 amino acids. V was pared by 0 bases and J by 6 bases, with 13 bases between. CDR3 sequence: CASSLGFGGREQYF. The DNA of the CDR3 is TGTGCCAGCAGCTTGGGATTCGGGGGGCGCGAGCAGTACTTC.

The gene calls are TRBV24-1 and TRBJ1-5, with D uncertain. Germline assignment: CDR1 KGHDR and CDR2 SFDVKD. The CDR3 extends over 13 amino acids. V was shortened by 6 bases and J by 4 bases, with 9 bases between the two germline ends. The CDR3 nucleotides read TGTGCCACCAGTTTTGCACGGAATCAGCCCCAGCATTTT. Amino acid sequence: CATSFARNQPQHF.

This clone came up a few times. The rearrangement links TRBV29-1 to TRBJ1-2, with a possible D match to TRBD1 (5 bases). The ends were cut back, 4 bases at V and 5 bases at J, with 14 bases in the middle. CDR1 SQVTM and CDR2 ANQGSEA come from the germline V gene. The CDR3 is made up of 13 amino acids. CDR3 bases: TGCAGCGTTGGCGTGACAGACGATTATGGCTACACCTTC. As protein: CSVGVTDDYGYTF.

The V and J genes are TRBV4-2 and TRBJ2-1; a weak D match, TRBD2 (6 bases). The CDR3 runs to 13 residues. V lost 4 bases to trimming and J lost 10 bases, with 14 bases between them. Germline CDR1 reads LGHNA; CDR2 reads YNFKEQ. The CDR3 protein is CASSPTGVSEQFF. The DNA of the CDR3 is TGTGCCAGCAGCCCAACGGGGGTGAGCGAGCAGTTCTTC.

V and J are TRBV7-2 and TRBJ2-5, with a tentative D call TRBD1 (6 bases). The ends were cut back, 5 bases at V and 0 bases at J, with 10 bases in the middle. Germline CDR1 is SGHTA and CDR2 is FQGNSA. The CDR3 length is 14 residues. The CDR3: CASSLDSNQETQYF. The CDR3 region has the DNA TGTGCCAGCAGCCTGGACAGTAACCAAGAGACCCAGTACTTC.

The chain uses TRBV28 and TRBJ2-4, with a tentative D call TRBD1 (6 bases). The CDR3 is made up of 14 amino acids. Germline V CDR1 and CDR2: MDHEN, SYDVKM. V gave up 6 bases and J gave up 5 bases, with 14 bases separating them. CDR3 amino acids: CASRVQGLENIQYF. The CDR3 DNA sequence: TGTGCCAGCAGGGTGCAGGGGTTAGAAAACATTCAGTACTTC. Drawing the rest from reference TRBV28 and TRBJ2-4, the complete variable domain is DVKVTQSSRYLVKRTGEKVFLECVQDMDHENMFWYRQDPGLGLRLIYFSYDVKMKEKGDIPEGYSVSREKKERFSLILESASTNQTSMYLCASRVQGLENIQYFGAGTRLSVL.

This chain uses TRBV13 with TRBJ2-1; 11 bases are a match to TRBD2. The CDR3 is made up of 17 amino acids. The V gene's germline CDR1 is PRHDT and CDR2 FYEKMQ (reference sequence). The V and J ends lost 4 bases and 7 bases, in that order; junction bases with no gene match: 12. The CDR3 loop is CASSSGVGTSGLNEQFF. The DNA of the CDR3 is TGTGCCAGCAGCTCTGGGGTCGGGACTAGCGGTCTGAATGAGCAGTTCTTC. The variable domain in full, completed from reference TRBV13 and TRBJ2-1, reads AAGVIQSPRHLIKEKRETATLKCYPIPRHDTVYWYQQGPGQDPQFLISFYEKMQSDKGSIPDRFSAQQFSDYHSELNMSSLELGDSALYFCASSSGVGTSGLNEQFFGPGTRLTVL.

This clone was detected many times. V and J are TRBV28 and TRBJ1-3; D is perhaps TRBD1 (5 bases). Trimming cost V 6 bases and J 4 bases, with 16 bases left between them. The CDR3 runs 15 residues. CDR1 and CDR2 (germline): MDHEN, SYDVKM. CDR3 coding DNA: TGTGCCAGCAGCCCTCCCACCAGGGTGGGAAACACCATATATTTT. Amino acids: CASSPPTRVGNTIYF.

This rearrangement joins TRBV6-2 or TRBV6-3 to TRBJ2-1, with 14 positions matching TRBD2. CDR3 length: 17 residues. Germline assignment: CDR1 MNHEY and CDR2 SVGEGT. V gave up 4 bases and J gave up 7 bases; unmatched junction bases: 9. Here the CDR3 reads CASSFVRTSGGWNEQFF. Written as DNA, the CDR3 is TGTGCCAGCAGTTTCGTACGGACTAGCGGGGGGTGGAATGAGCAGTTCTTC.

This rearrangement joins TRBV29-1 to TRBJ2-3; TRBD1 matches at 7 bases. Per germline, CDR1 SQVTM and CDR2 ANQGSEA. This CDR3 is 16 amino acids long. J lost 0 bases, V lost 7 bases, and 13 bases had no gene match. CDR3 in DNA: TGCAGCGCCACCGGACAGGATCCATCTAGCACAGATACGCAGTATTTT. It is translated as CSATGQDPSSTDTQYF.

This chain connects TRBV6-1 to TRBJ2-3, with D maybe TRBD2 (6 bases). Germline-derived CDR1 and CDR2 are MNHNS and SASEGT. V was shortened by 2 bases and J by 4 bases, with 10 bases between the two germline ends. The CDR3 loop spans 14 amino acids. The CDR3 here is CASSESGGPDTQYF. CDR3 DNA sequence: TGTGCCAGCAGTGAATCCGGGGGTCCAGATACGCAGTATTTT.

The genes are TRBV7-2 and TRBJ2-5; tentative D call: TRBD2 (7 bases). The CDR3 contains 16 residues. With 5 bases removed from V and 5 bases from J, the gap between germline ends came to 21 bases. CDR1 is SGHTA, CDR2 FQGNSA, per germline. The CDR3 nucleotides read TGTGCCAGCAGCCCTACACGGGGGGCCTCAGGGGAGACCCAGTACTTC. It codes for CASSPTRGASGETQYF. The variable domain in full, with the rest retrieved from reference TRBV7-2 and TRBJ2-5, is GAGVSQSPSNKVTEKGKDVELRCDPISGHTALYWYRQSLGQGLEFLIYFQGNSAPDKSGLPSDRFSAERTGGSVSTLTIQRTQQEDSAVYLCASSPTRGASGETQYFGPGTRLLVL.

The gene calls are TRBV28 and TRBJ1-2; D unresolved. Per germline, CDR1 MDHEN and CDR2 SYDVKM. This CDR3 has 14 amino acids. V was cut by 3 bases and J by 1 base, with 9 bases left in between. The CDR3: CASSFLTGNYGYTF. The CDR3 region has the DNA TGTGCCAGCAGTTTTCTAACCGGTAACTATGGCTACACCTTC.

This rearrangement joins TRBV7-9 to TRBJ2-1; D is undetermined. CDR1 and CDR2 from the germline V gene are SEHNR and FQNEAQ (reference sequence). Trimming shortened V by 5 bases and J by 4 bases, and 12 bases separated the two germline ends. This CDR3 is built from 14 residues. The CDR3 loop is CASSRQQSYNEQFF. CDR3 DNA: TGTGCCAGCAGCCGCCAACAGAGTTACAATGAGCAGTTCTTC.

The chain couples TRBV28 to TRBJ1-2, with 10 positions matching TRBD1. Germline V gene data show CDR1 as MDHEN and CDR2 as SYDVKM. The CDR3 sequence is 14 residues long. The V gene end was trimmed by 3 bases and the J gene end by 7 bases; junction bases not matched to a gene: 5. The CDR3 reads CASSFGTGESGYTF. In nucleotides, the CDR3 is TGTGCCAGCAGTTTTGGGACAGGGGAAAGTGGCTACACCTTC.

This clone was recorded only once. This rearrangement joins TRBV29-1 to TRBJ1-2; D may be TRBD1 (6 bases). Trimming took off 6 bases at V and 5 bases at J, with 13 bases between the two ends. The CDR3 has 12 residues. Germline values: CDR1 SQVTM, CDR2 ANQGSEA. CDR3 sequence reads: CSVSRGEYGYTF. Here the CDR3 DNA reads TGCAGCGTCTCCAGGGGAGAATATGGCTACACCTTC. Based on the CDR3 plus reference TRBV29-1 and TRBJ1-2, the full variable domain is SAVISQKPSRDICQRGTSLTIQCQVDSQVTMMFWYRQQPGQSLTLIATANQGSEATYESGFVIDKFPISRPNLTFSTLTVSNMSPEDSSIYLCSVSRGEYGYTFGSGTRLTVV.